A single sample gave rise to the 22 T cell receptor beta chains below, sequenced in a study of blood T cell repertoires in COVID-19. TCRdb's copy holds only in-frame clones and misses some; the assay was immunoSEQ multiplex PCR. Counted here are more than 110,000 clones, approximately 78% occurring once; the ten biggest clones make up 3.5% to 5%. What was sequenced was peripheral blood. These receptors all stem from an elderly woman with acute or convalescent COVID-19.

This clone was seen a handful of times. The chain combines TRBV2 with TRBJ1-1; D possibly corresponds to TRBD1 (6 bases). The V end lost 5 bases, the J end lost 1 base, and 11 bases lay between the germline ends. This CDR3 region has 14 residues. From germline, CDR1 is SNHLY and CDR2 FYNNEI. As DNA, the CDR3 is TGTGCCAGCAGTACCGGGACACCGAACACTGAAGCTTTCTTT. Its translation is CASSTGTPNTEAFF.

The V and J genes are TRBV12-3 or TRBV12-4 and TRBJ1-1; 9 bases align to TRBD1. Trimming removed 6 bases from V and 5 bases from J; junction bases left unmatched: 4. The CDR3 has 13 amino acids. In nucleotides, the CDR3 is TGTGCCAGCAGGGACAGGGGTGGAACTGAAGCTTTCTTT. Translation gives CASRDRGGTEAFF.

The chain carries TRBV6-1 and TRBJ2-3, with TRBD2 matching 9 bases. CDR3 length equals 15 residues. V was pared by 3 bases and J by 2 bases, with 3 bases of the junction left unmatched. Germline values: CDR1 MNHNS, CDR2 SASEGT. The CDR3 DNA sequence: TGTGCCAGCAGTGACCTAGCGGGAAACACAGATACGCAGTATTTT. Translation gives CASSDLAGNTDTQYF.

This clone was detected once. J is TRBJ1-4 and V is TRBV18; D is uncertain. Germline-derived CDR1 and CDR2 are KGHSH and LQKENI. Between the trimmed V and J ends, which lost 4 bases and 3 bases, there was a span of 12 bases. CDR3 length: 15 amino acids. CDR3 in amino acids: CASSLLYAANEKLFF. CDR3 sequence (DNA): TGTGCCAGCTCACTGTTGTATGCGGCTAATGAAAAACTGTTTTTT.

The chain joins TRBV6-1 to TRBJ2-4; perhaps TRBD2 as D (6 bases). CDR3 size: 16 residues. V lost 0 bases, J lost 2 bases, and 11 bases lay in between. Germline CDR1 and CDR2: MNHNS and SASEGT. The chain's CDR3 is CASSEAPTSTKNIQYF. CDR3 DNA: TGTGCCAGCAGTGAAGCTCCAACTAGCACCAAAAACATTCAGTACTTC.

The rearrangement joins TRBV30 to TRBJ2-7; D is perhaps TRBD2 (5 bases). The CDR3 sequence is 14 residues long. Trimming cost V 0 bases and J 5 bases, with 14 bases left between them. Per germline, CDR1 GTSNPN and CDR2 SVGIG (reference sequence). The CDR3 coding sequence is TGTGCCTGGAGTGTAGGACTCCGCTTAAACGAGCAGTACTTC. Translating it yields CAWSVGLRLNEQYF.

The V and J genes are TRBV10-2 and TRBJ2-5; unclear D gene. V lost 8 bases and J 5 bases, leaving 12 bases between the germline ends. CDR1 is WSHSY and CDR2 is SAAADI in the germline V gene. CDR3 length equals 12 residues. The CDR3 spells CASRAVRETQYF. The CDR3 region has the DNA TGCGCCAGCCGCGCGGTTCGGGAGACCCAGTACTTC.

The chain carries TRBV19 and TRBJ2-4; 9 positions agree with TRBD1. This CDR3 region has 14 residues. The V and J ends lost 5 bases and 8 bases, in that order; junction bases with no gene match: 7. Per the germline V gene, CDR1 is LNHDA and CDR2 is SQIVND (reference sequence). CDR3 sequence: CASSPGQGLYIQYF. CDR3 sequence (DNA): TGTGCCAGTAGTCCAGGACAGGGGTTGTACATTCAGTACTTC.

This clone was counted between two and nine times. V and J are TRBV5-1 and TRBJ1-5; 8 bases are a match to TRBD1. From germline, CDR1 is SGHRS and CDR2 YFSETQ. V dropped 0 bases and J dropped 3; count of bases not matched to a gene: 2. This CDR3 contains 15 residues. CDR3 amino acids: CASSLGGQANQPQHF. The CDR3 nucleotides are TGCGCCAGCAGCTTGGGGGGACAGGCCAATCAGCCCCAGCATTTT.

The chain recombines TRBV9 with TRBJ2-3; TRBD1 aligns across 8 bases. Germline V gives CDR1 SGDLS, CDR2 YYNGEE. The V gene end was trimmed by 3 bases and the J gene end by 2 bases; junction bases not matched to a gene: 11. The CDR3 covers 17 residues. CDR3 coding DNA: TGTGCCAGCAGCGACTCCCCAACAGGGGGACTCACAGATACGCAGTATTTT. Translated, it gives CASSDSPTGGLTDTQYF. The full variable domain, rest sourced from reference TRBV9 and TRBJ2-3, is DSGVTQTPKHLITATGQRVTLRCSPRSGDLSVYWYQQSLDQGLQFLIQYYNGEERAKGNILERFSAQQFPDLHSELNLSSLELGDSALYFCASSDSPTGGLTDTQYFGPGTRLTVL.

The rearrangement links TRBV11-2 to TRBJ2-3, with D perhaps matching TRBD1 (6 bases). The CDR3 has 16 residues. V dropped 5 bases and J dropped 1 base, with 16 bases sitting between them. Looked up from germline, CDR1 is SGHAT and CDR2 is FQNNGV. As DNA, the CDR3 is TGTGCCAGCAGCCCACGACAGGACGCCCGCACAGATACGCAGTATTTT. As protein: CASSPRQDARTDTQYF.

V usage is TRBV19 and J usage is TRBJ1-2, with 8 bases lining up with TRBD1. Germline CDR1 and CDR2: LNHDA and SQIVND (reference sequence). The CDR3 has 13 residues. The ends lost 9 bases at V and 9 bases at J; junction bases unmatched: 12. In nucleotides, the CDR3 is TGTGCCAGCCGGGACAGGAGTAAAGAAAGCTACACCTTC. Translation: CASRDRSKESYTF.

The V and J genes are TRBV10-1 and TRBJ2-2, with TRBD2 matching over 10 bases. Germline trimming cut 4 bases from V and 6 bases from J; bases unmatched to any gene: 8. This CDR3 is 16 amino acids long. CDR1 is WNHNN, CDR2 SYGVQD, per germline (reference sequence). DNA of the CDR3: TGCGCCAGCAGTGGCCCATCGACTAGCGGGCCCGGGGAGCTGTTTTTT. It is translated as CASSGPSTSGPGELFF.

The chain couples TRBV10-3 to TRBJ1-4; 8 bases are shared with TRBD1. CDR1 is ENHRY and CDR2 is SYGVKD in the germline V gene. This CDR3 comprises 16 residues. J lost 7 bases, V lost 4 bases, and 11 bases had no gene match. The DNA for the CDR3 is TGTGCCATCAGTGCGGGACAGGCCCCGAGAAGTGAAAAACTGTTTTTT. It encodes CAISAGQAPRSEKLFF.

This chain uses TRBV30 with TRBJ2-2; 9 positions agree with TRBD1. Germline lookup yields CDR1 GTSNPN and CDR2 SVGIG (reference sequence). The CDR3 length is 17 residues. This chain's CDR3 is CVMTGGRKGPNTGELFF. The CDR3 DNA is TGTGTCATGACAGGGGGTAGAAAAGGGCCCAACACCGGGGAGCTGTTTTTT.

This chain uses TRBV15 with TRBJ2-4; 8 bases fit TRBD2. Germline values: CDR1 LNHNV, CDR2 YYDKDF (reference sequence). The CDR3 length is 19 residues. V lost 3 bases and J lost 1; bases outside the gene matches: 14. The CDR3 DNA follows: TGTGCCACCAGCAGCCCAGGTAGCGGGGCTCGTTGGGCCAAAAACATTCAGTACTTC. Protein sequence: CATSSPGSGARWAKNIQYF.

The chain is built from TRBV18 and TRBJ1-5, with D maybe TRBD1 (6 bases). The CDR3 totals 13 residues. Germline V CDR1 and CDR2: KGHSH, LQKENI. The V end was cut by 3 bases, the J end by 4 bases, with 7 bases between. DNA of the CDR3: TGTGCCAGCTCACCTGGACAGAATCAGCCCCAGCATTTT. As protein: CASSPGQNQPQHF.

The chain uses TRBV20-1 and TRBJ2-7; a weak D match, TRBD2 (5 bases). Between the trimmed V and J ends, which lost 3 bases and 6 bases, there was a span of 9 bases. The CDR3 is 11 amino acids. CDR1 DFQATT and CDR2 SNEGSKA come from the germline V gene (reference sequence). The CDR3 region has the DNA TGCAGTGCTAGGGGCGGGCCCGAGCAGTACTTC. The encoded protein is CSARGGPEQYF.

The chain uses TRBV7-9 and TRBJ1-1; the D gene is possibly TRBD1 (5 bases). Trimming left V 4 bases short and J 5 bases short, with 11 bases between. The CDR3 contains 13 residues. Germline CDR1 reads SEHNR; CDR2 reads FQNEAQ (reference sequence). CDR3 nucleotides: TGTGCCAGCAGCTCTCAAGGGGTTACTGAAGCTTTCTTT. Protein: CASSSQGVTEAFF.

The chain joins TRBV9 to TRBJ2-3; no clear D. In germline, CDR1 is SGDLS, CDR2 YYNGEE. Trimming left V 4 bases short and J 5 bases short, with 14 bases between. The CDR3 is 14 residues long. DNA for the CDR3: TGTGCCAGCAGCATCCGGCCCGAGCGAGATACGCAGTATTTT. It specifies CASSIRPERDTQYF.

This chain connects TRBV10-1 to TRBJ2-2; 9 bases line up with TRBD2. This CDR3 contains 15 residues. CDR1 is WNHNN and CDR2 is SYGVQD in the germline V gene (reference sequence). The V segment lost 6 bases and the J segment 5 bases; nucleotides outside the gene matches: 7. DNA for the CDR3: TGCGCCAGCAGCCGTAGCGGGAGCGGGACCGGGGAGCTGTTTTTT. Translated: CASSRSGSGTGELFF.

This chain uses TRBV10-2 with TRBJ2-7; 11 positions agree with TRBD2. The germline gives CDR1 WSHSY, CDR2 SAAADI. The junction had 4 bases not matched to a gene; V was cut back by 7 bases and J by 2 bases. The CDR3 has 14 amino acids. CDR3 amino acids: CASTLAGEPYEQYF. The CDR3 DNA reads TGCGCCAGCACACTAGCGGGAGAACCCTACGAGCAGTACTTC.